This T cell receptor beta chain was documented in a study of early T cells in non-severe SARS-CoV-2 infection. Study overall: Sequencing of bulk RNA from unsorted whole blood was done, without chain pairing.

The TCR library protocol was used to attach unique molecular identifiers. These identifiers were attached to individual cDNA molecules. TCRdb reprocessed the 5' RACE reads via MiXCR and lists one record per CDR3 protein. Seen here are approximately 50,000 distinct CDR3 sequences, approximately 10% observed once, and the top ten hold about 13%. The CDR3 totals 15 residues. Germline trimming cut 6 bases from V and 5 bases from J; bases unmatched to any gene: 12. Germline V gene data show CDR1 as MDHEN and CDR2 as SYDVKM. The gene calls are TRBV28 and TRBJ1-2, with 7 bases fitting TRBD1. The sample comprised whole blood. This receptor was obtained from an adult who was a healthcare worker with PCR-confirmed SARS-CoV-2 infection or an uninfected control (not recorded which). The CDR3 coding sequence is TGTGCCAGCAGCCAAGGGGGTCCACAGGGGTATGGCTACACCTTC. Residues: CASSQGGPQGYGYTF.